Included here is one TCR beta chain sequence, with context. Antigen: not known. The sample is drawn from a study of cytomegalovirus exposure and HLA in healthy donors. Study findings and constraints: Specificity of a few CMV-associated chains for CMV antigens was verified in vitro. Investigators reported 150 to 200 TCR beta chains as tied to cytomegalovirus.

J was trimmed by 7 bases and V by 4 bases; bases with no gene match: 4. The CDR3 is made up of 11 amino acids. Germline V gives CDR1 SQVTM, CDR2 ANQGSEA. Use of 60 Vbeta and 13 Jbeta primers characterized the PCR. Clones were read by immunoSEQ multiplex PCR, and TCRdb kept only the in-frame ones, dropping some. The sample carries under 130,000 clones, 76% recorded once. This clonotype was sampled from a woman aged 18 to 35 in good health and CMV-seropositive. The chain joins TRBV29-1 to TRBJ2-7; 7 positions match TRBD1. The sample taken for sequencing was PBMCs. CDR3 loop: CSVGTGDEQYF. The CDR3 DNA reads TGCAGCGTTGGGACAGGTGATGAGCAGTACTTC.